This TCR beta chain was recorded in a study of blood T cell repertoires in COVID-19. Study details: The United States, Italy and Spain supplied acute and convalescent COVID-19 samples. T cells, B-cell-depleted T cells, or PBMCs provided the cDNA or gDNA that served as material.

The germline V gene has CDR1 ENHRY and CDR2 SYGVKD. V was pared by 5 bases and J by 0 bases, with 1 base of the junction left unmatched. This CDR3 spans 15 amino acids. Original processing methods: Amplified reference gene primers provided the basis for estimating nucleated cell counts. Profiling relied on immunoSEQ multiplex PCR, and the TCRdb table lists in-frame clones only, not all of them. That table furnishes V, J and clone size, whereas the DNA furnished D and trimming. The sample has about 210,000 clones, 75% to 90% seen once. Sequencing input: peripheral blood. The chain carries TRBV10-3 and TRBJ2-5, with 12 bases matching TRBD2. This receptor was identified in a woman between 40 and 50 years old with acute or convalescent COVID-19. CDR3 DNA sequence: TGTGCCATCAGTAGGACTAGCGGGGACCAAGAGACCCAGTACTTC. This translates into CAISRTSGDQETQYF.